The 17 T cell receptor beta chains given below trace back to one sample, sequenced in a study of cytomegalovirus exposure and HLA in healthy donors. Use of 60 Vbeta and 13 Jbeta primers characterized the PCR. The protocol was immunoSEQ multiplex PCR, while the TCRdb copy is restricted to in-frame clones and leaves out a portion. The sample has hundreds of thousands of clones, about 82% seen once. Sequencing was performed on PBMCs. All receptors derive from a man aged 30 to 39 in good health and CMV-seronegative.

This clone has only a few counts. The chain carries TRBV28 and TRBJ1-5; maybe TRBD1 (5 bases). Germline loops: CDR1 MDHEN, CDR2 SYDVKM. V was shortened by 3 bases and J by 5 bases, with 11 bases between the two germline ends. The CDR3 length is 14 residues. The CDR3 DNA reads TGTGCCAGCAGTTTTCTCAGGGCGGATCAGCCCCAGCATTTT. Protein: CASSFLRADQPQHF.

The rearrangement joins TRBV5-1 to TRBJ1-1, with D possibly matching TRBD1 (5 bases). The germline V and J ends were trimmed by 8 bases and 5 bases, with 25 bases remaining between them. Germline V gives CDR1 SGHRS, CDR2 YFSETQ. This CDR3 region has 16 residues. This CDR3 is CASRPGGFTSRTEAFF. The CDR3, as DNA: TGCGCCAGTCGGCCGGGGGGGTTTACCAGTCGGACTGAAGCTTTCTTT.

The gene calls are TRBV6-1 and TRBJ1-4, with TRBD1 as a possible D gene (6 bases). Germline lookup yields CDR1 MNHNS and CDR2 SASEGT. Trimming cost V 6 bases and J 6 bases, with 17 bases left between them. The CDR3 is made up of 15 amino acids. The CDR3 spells CASRSATAGDEKLFF. CDR3 nucleotide sequence: TGTGCCAGCAGGTCAGCAACGGCAGGGGATGAAAAACTGTTTTTT.

The gene calls are TRBV5-1 and TRBJ1-1; no clear D gene. Looked up from germline, CDR1 is SGHRS and CDR2 is YFSETQ. Trimming removed 0 bases from V and 7 bases from J, with 10 bases in between. The CDR3 has 13 amino acids. The CDR3 is CASSLVARGEAFF. The CDR3 bases are TGCGCCAGCAGCTTGGTGGCGCGCGGTGAAGCTTTCTTT.

V and J are TRBV5-4 and TRBJ2-1, with 8 bases aligning to TRBD2. V lost 0 bases, J lost 8 bases, and 7 bases stayed unmatched. The CDR3 sequence is 15 residues long. Germline loops: CDR1 SGHNT, CDR2 YYREEE (reference sequence). This CDR3 is CASSLEGSGAHEQFF. CDR3 DNA: TGTGCCAGCAGCTTGGAGGGTAGCGGGGCCCATGAGCAGTTCTTC.

This clone was seen only a few times. The rearrangement joins TRBV11-2 to TRBJ1-1, with 7 bases that match TRBD1. This CDR3 comprises 17 residues. With V trimmed by 5 bases and J by 1 base, 13 bases remained unmatched. Per the germline V gene, CDR1 is SGHAT and CDR2 is FQNNGV. The CDR3 region is CASSHHALGTENTEAFF. The CDR3 bases are TGTGCCAGCAGCCATCATGCGCTTGGGACAGAGAACACTGAAGCTTTCTTT.

The V gene is TRBV7-8, the J gene TRBJ2-4; the match to TRBD1 covers 8 bases. CDR3 length equals 15 residues. After removal of 5 bases from V and 7 bases from J, the junction contained 10 bases not matched to a gene. Germline V lookup: CDR1 SGHVS, CDR2 FQNEAQ. CDR3 coding DNA: TGTGCCAGCAGCCATCAGGGACAGGAGTTTAACATTCAGTACTTC. The encoded protein is CASSHQGQEFNIQYF. The full variable domain, with the rest looked up from reference TRBV7-8 and TRBJ2-4, is GAGVSQSPRYKVAKRGQDVALRCDPISGHVSLFWYQQALGQGPEFLTYFQNEAQLDKSGLPSDRFFAERPEGSVSTLKIQRTQQEDSAVYLCASSHQGQEFNIQYFGAGTRLSVL.

The chain uses TRBV10-3 and TRBJ1-2, with 10 bases that match TRBD1. The CDR3 has 15 residues. The ends lost 2 bases at V and 6 bases at J; junction bases unmatched: 6. CDR1 and CDR2 (germline): ENHRY, SYGVKD. CDR3 loop: CAISEDRGLPHGYTF. The DNA for the CDR3 is TGTGCCATCAGTGAGGACAGGGGGCTTCCACATGGCTACACCTTC.

Remarks on this clone: A junction boundary mismatches the germline segment, possibly from a read error. V usage is TRBV4-1 and J usage is TRBJ2-6; maybe TRBD1 (5 bases). This CDR3 comprises 19 residues. Germline V gives CDR1 MGHRA, CDR2 YSYEKL. In DNA, the CDR3 is TGCGCCAGCAGCCAAGTCCTAGTGGCCCCTGTTTCTGGGGCCAGCGTCCTGACTTTC. Translated, it gives CASSQVLVAPVSGASVLTF.

This sequence joins TRBV5-5 and TRBJ1-4; D may be TRBD1 (6 bases). The CDR3 loop spans 15 amino acids. Germline V gene data show CDR1 as SGHKS and CDR2 as YYEKEE (reference sequence). V was shortened by 5 bases and J by 8 bases, with 19 bases between the two germline ends. The CDR3 bases are TGTGCCAGCAGTCTCCAGGGGAATCTGGCCGAAAAACTGTTTTTT. This codes for CASSLQGNLAEKLFF. Together with reference TRBV5-5 and TRBJ1-4, the CDR3 gives the full variable domain: DAGVTQSPTHLIKTRGQQVTLRCSPISGHKSVSWYQQVLGQGPQFIFQYYEKEERGRGNFPDRFSARQFPNYSSELNVNALLLGDSALYLCASSLQGNLAEKLFFGSGTQLSVL.

V and J are TRBV19 and TRBJ1-2; 7 bases are a match to TRBD1. Germline values: CDR1 LNHDA, CDR2 SQIVND (reference sequence). This CDR3 is built from 13 residues. J lost 2 bases, V lost 11 bases, and 8 bases had no gene match. The CDR3 nucleotides are TGTGCCGGGAGAGGGGGCCGGAACTATGGCTACACCTTC. Residues: CAGRGGRNYGYTF.

The chain employs TRBV19 and TRBJ1-5; D is undetermined. The CDR3 is 15 amino acids. Germline values: CDR1 LNHDA, CDR2 SQIVND (reference sequence). V was shortened by 5 bases and J by 4 bases, with 15 bases between the two germline ends. In DNA, the CDR3 is TGTGCCAGTAGTTTGCCCGCAGGTTTAAATCAGCCCCAGCATTTT. This codes for CASSLPAGLNQPQHF.

The chain recombines TRBV6-5 with TRBJ2-5; 10 bases match TRBD1. The CDR3 runs to 16 residues. Trimming took 2 bases from V and 3 from J; bases not matched to a gene: 6. Germline loops: CDR1 MNHEY, CDR2 SVGAGI. The CDR3 protein is CASSYGTGVGEETQYF. The CDR3 DNA follows: TGTGCCAGCAGTTACGGGACAGGGGTCGGAGAAGAGACCCAGTACTTC.

The rearrangement uses TRBV5-6 and TRBJ1-2; D is possibly TRBD1 (5 bases). Germline values: CDR1 SGHDT, CDR2 YYEEEE. The germline V and J ends were trimmed by 0 bases and 7 bases, with 10 bases remaining between them. The CDR3 is 13 amino acids. In DNA, the CDR3 is TGTGCCAGCAGCTTGGGTCAGGGCAGTGGCTACACCTTC. Residues: CASSLGQGSGYTF. Variable domain in full (rest from reference TRBV5-6 and TRBJ1-2): DAGVTQSPTHLIKTRGQQVTLRCSPKSGHDTVSWYQQALGQGPQFIFQYYEEEERQRGNFPDRFSGHQFPNYSSELNVNALLLGDSALYLCASSLGQGSGYTFGSGTRLTVV.

This chain joins TRBV7-2 and TRBJ1-2, with a tentative D call TRBD1 (6 bases). Per the germline V gene, CDR1 is SGHTA and CDR2 is FQGNSA. The V and J ends lost 3 bases and 3 bases respectively, with 20 bases between them. The CDR3 runs to 17 residues. The CDR3 DNA reads as TGTGCCAGCAGCTTCACCCGGACAGTACAGGCAGACTATGGCTACACCTTC. The encoded protein is CASSFTRTVQADYGYTF.

The V call is TRBV28, the J call TRBJ2-7; unclear D gene. CDR3 length equals 11 residues. Germline CDR1 and CDR2: MDHEN and SYDVKM. The V end lost 5 bases, the J end lost 4 bases, and 6 bases lay between the germline ends. The chain's CDR3 is CASSARYEQYF. The CDR3 bases are TGTGCCAGCAGTGCCCGGTACGAGCAGTACTTC.

The genes are TRBV6-5 and TRBJ1-2, with 9 bases identical to TRBD1. Germline V lookup: CDR1 MNHEY, CDR2 SVGAGI. J lost 8 bases, V lost 5 bases, and 6 bases had no gene match. This CDR3 spans 13 amino acids. CDR3 amino acids: CASSQQGAEGYTF. The CDR3 coding sequence is TGTGCCAGCAGTCAACAGGGGGCTGAGGGCTACACCTTC.